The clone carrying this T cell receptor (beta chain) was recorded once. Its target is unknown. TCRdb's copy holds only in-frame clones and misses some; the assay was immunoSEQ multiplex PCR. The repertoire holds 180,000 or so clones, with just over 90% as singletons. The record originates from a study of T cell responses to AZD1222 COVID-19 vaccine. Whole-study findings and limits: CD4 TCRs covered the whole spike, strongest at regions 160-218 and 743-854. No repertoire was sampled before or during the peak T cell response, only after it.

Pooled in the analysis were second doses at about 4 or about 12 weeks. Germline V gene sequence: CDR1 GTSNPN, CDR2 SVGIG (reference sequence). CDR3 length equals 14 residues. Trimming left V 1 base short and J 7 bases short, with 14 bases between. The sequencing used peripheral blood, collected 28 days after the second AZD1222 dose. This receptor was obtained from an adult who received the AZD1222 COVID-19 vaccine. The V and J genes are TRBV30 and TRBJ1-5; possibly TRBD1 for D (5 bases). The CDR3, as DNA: TGTGCCTGGAGTGGGGTGGGGACTGGGCAGCCCCAGCATTTT. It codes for CAWSGVGTGQPQHF.